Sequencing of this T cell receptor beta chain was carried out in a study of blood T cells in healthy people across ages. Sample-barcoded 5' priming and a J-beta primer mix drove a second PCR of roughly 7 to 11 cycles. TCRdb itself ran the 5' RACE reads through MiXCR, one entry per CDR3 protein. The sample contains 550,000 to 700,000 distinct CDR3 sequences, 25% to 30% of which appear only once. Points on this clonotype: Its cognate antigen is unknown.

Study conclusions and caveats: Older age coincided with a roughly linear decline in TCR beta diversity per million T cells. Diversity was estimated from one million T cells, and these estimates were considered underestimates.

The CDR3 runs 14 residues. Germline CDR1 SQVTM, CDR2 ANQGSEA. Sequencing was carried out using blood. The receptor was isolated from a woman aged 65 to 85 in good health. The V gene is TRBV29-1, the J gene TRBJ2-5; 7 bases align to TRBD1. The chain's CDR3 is CTPRVGTATYGQYF. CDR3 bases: TGCACCCCCAGGGTGGGGACAGCCACTTACGGGCAGTACTTC.